This entry lists 16 T cell receptor beta chains sequenced from one sample in a study of spatial heterogeneity in lung cancer. TCRdb reprocessed the 5' RACE reads with MiXCR, giving one entry per CDR3 protein. The table lists 230 or so distinct CDR3 sequences, around half of them singletons. Time point: sample taken at primary tumor resection. Unsorted whole RNA samples from tumor, nontumor lung or frozen PBMC were sequenced. The material was PBMCs, obtained at surgery. The receptor source for this set is a male donor with early-stage non-small cell lung cancer.

In its sample, this clonotype was seen once. Being off target in a library aimed at alpha chains, this beta chain has a size of little meaning. The chain uses TRBV19 and TRBJ2-7; 15 positions agree with TRBD2. CDR3 length: 17 residues. The trim removed 8 bases at V and 5 bases at J, leaving 13 bases unmatched. Germline CDR1 LNHDA, CDR2 SQIVND (reference sequence). The CDR3: CASASGTSGGPGNEQYF. In DNA, the CDR3 is TGTGCCAGTGCCTCCGGGACTAGCGGGGGGCCCGGGAACGAGCAGTACTTC.

Only one count was recorded for this clonotype. This beta chain is an off-target read within a library intended for alpha chains, so its frequency means little. The chain recombines TRBV30 with TRBJ2-3, with D hard to call. The length of the CDR3 is 13 residues. V was trimmed by 7 bases and J by 0 bases, leaving 11 bases between them. CDR1 and CDR2 (germline): GTSNPN, SVGIG (reference sequence). CDR3 in amino acids: CASQSVSTDTQYF. The CDR3 DNA reads TGTGCCTCACAGAGCGTAAGCACAGATACGCAGTATTTT.

As to this clonotype: This beta chain came through as a stray read in a library set up for alpha chains, and its size says little. This sequence joins TRBV6-5 and TRBJ2-6; 12 nucleotides align to TRBD1. Germline lookup yields CDR1 MNHEY and CDR2 SVGAGI. CDR3 length: 17 amino acids. V lost 6 bases to trimming and J lost 4 bases; unmatched junction nucleotides: 7. The CDR3 is CASRTGTGGWGANVLTF. Written as DNA, the CDR3 is TGTGCCAGCAGAACAGGGACAGGGGGCTGGGGGGCCAACGTCCTGACTTTC.

This clonotype turned up a few times. Since it is a stray read in a library aimed at alpha chains, this beta chain has a size that is not meaningful. The chain is built from TRBV24-1 and TRBJ1-1; a possible D gene is TRBD1 (5 bases). The CDR3 loop spans 13 amino acids. Trimming cost V 9 bases and J 0 bases, with 10 bases left between them. The germline V gene encodes CDR1 KGHDR and CDR2 SFDVKD. Here the CDR3 reads CATGAYMNTEAFF. CDR3 nucleotides: TGTGCCACCGGGGCCTACATGAACACTGAAGCTTTCTTT.

This clonotype has only a few counts. Since it is a stray read in a library aimed at alpha chains, this beta chain has a size that is not meaningful. The chain couples TRBV28 to TRBJ2-1; 12 bases map to TRBD2. Looked up from germline, CDR1 is MDHEN and CDR2 is SYDVKM. J was trimmed by 10 bases and V by 2 bases; bases with no gene match: 0. This CDR3 spans 13 amino acids. CDR3 nucleotides: TGTGCCAGCAGTTTAGGGACTAGCGGGGAGCAGTTCTTC. Translating it yields CASSLGTSGEQFF.

In its sample, this clonotype ranks as hyperexpanded. This beta chain is a stray sequence in a library constructed for alpha chains; its clone size is not meaningful. The rearrangement links TRBV7-2 to TRBJ2-7, with 11 bases identical to TRBD2. With 6 bases clipped from V and 0 bases from J, the junction kept 4 bases outside the gene matches. Germline V gives CDR1 SGHTA, CDR2 FQGNSA. CDR3 size: 15 residues. The CDR3 nucleotides are TGTGCCAGCAGAGAGGGACTAGCGGTCTCCTACGAGCAGTACTTC. Protein: CASREGLAVSYEQYF. Based on the CDR3 plus reference TRBV7-2 and TRBJ2-7, the full variable domain is GAGVSQSPSNKVTEKGKDVELRCDPISGHTALYWYRQSLGQGLEFLIYFQGNSAPDKSGLPSDRFSAERTGGSVSTLTIQRTQQEDSAVYLCASREGLAVSYEQYFGPGTRLTVT.

This clonotype showed up just a few times. The library was designed around alpha chains, so this beta chain is a stray read whose abundance carries little weight. The V and J genes are TRBV12-3 or TRBV12-4 and TRBJ2-1, with D maybe TRBD1 (6 bases). This CDR3 is built from 16 residues. Trimming removed 3 bases from V and 6 bases from J, with 18 bases in between. CDR3 protein: CASSFSHHDRRNEQFF. CDR3 DNA sequence: TGTGCCAGCAGTTTTTCACACCACGACAGGCGCAATGAGCAGTTCTTC.

With respect to this clonotype: With the library built for alpha chains, this beta chain is off target and its frequency is not meaningful. V usage is TRBV2 and J usage is TRBJ2-1; the match to TRBD2 covers 7 bases. The J segment lost 5 bases and the V segment lost 3 bases, leaving 13 bases of the junction unmatched. The CDR3 extends over 17 amino acids. Germline V gene data show CDR1 as SNHLY and CDR2 as FYNNEI. The CDR3 sequence: CASSEGKASGPDNEQFF. The CDR3 nucleotides read TGTGCCAGCAGTGAGGGGAAGGCTAGCGGACCTGACAATGAGCAGTTCTTC.

A word on this clonotype: The library was designed around alpha chains, so this beta chain is a stray read whose abundance carries little weight. The chain combines TRBV6-2 or TRBV6-3 with TRBJ1-6; D might be TRBD1 (5 bases). Germline-derived CDR1 and CDR2 are MNHEY and SVGEGT. Trimming took 0 bases from V and 5 from J, leaving 14 bases between them. The CDR3 contains 17 residues. For the CDR3, the DNA is TGTGCCAGCAGTTACTCGCCGGGGGACCCCGATAATTCACCCCTCCACTTT. It yields the protein CASSYSPGDPDNSPLHF.

This clonotype was recorded only once. This beta chain turned up in a library designed for alpha chains; as an off-target read, its abundance says little. The rearrangement joins TRBV9 to TRBJ2-3; no reliable D call. Germline CDR1 is SGDLS and CDR2 is YYNGEE. The CDR3 has 12 amino acids. Trimming cost V 2 bases and J 6 bases, with 7 bases left between them. CDR3 nucleotides: TGTGCCAGCAGCGTCGACGACGATACGCAGTATTTT. Protein: CASSVDDDTQYF.

Of note for this clonotype: This beta chain lies outside the target of a library built for alpha chains; its clone size means little. This chain joins TRBV7-9 and TRBJ2-7; the D is unclear. The germline V and J ends were trimmed by 4 bases and 2 bases, with 24 bases remaining between them. CDR3 length: 18 residues. Germline CDR1 is SEHNR and CDR2 is FQNEAQ (reference sequence). This CDR3 reads CASSSDSLTDFTTYEQYF. The DNA of the CDR3 is TGTGCCAGCAGCTCTGATTCTTTGACGGATTTCACCACCTACGAGCAGTACTTC.

Of note for this clonotype: This beta chain is an unintended read in a library built for alpha chains; its size means little. V and J are TRBV7-2 and TRBJ1-2; 7 bases line up with TRBD1. CDR1 is SGHTA and CDR2 is FQGNSA in the germline V gene. V was pared by 5 bases and J by 4 bases, with 7 bases of the junction left unmatched. CDR3 size: 14 residues. The CDR3 spells CASSPSQGTYGYTF. The CDR3 region has the DNA TGTGCCAGCAGCCCCTCACAGGGGACCTATGGCTACACCTTC.

Of note for this clonotype: This beta chain is an off-target read within a library intended for alpha chains, so its frequency means little. In DNA, the CDR3 is TGTGCCTGGAATGAAAGATCCGGGGCCCAGCATTTT. Protein: CAWNERSGAQHF. The chain has TRBV30 and TRBJ1-5; D unresolved. The germline V gene has CDR1 GTSNPN and CDR2 SVGIG (reference sequence). The CDR3 runs to 12 residues. V was cut by 4 bases and J by 11 bases, with 15 bases left in between.

A note on this clonotype: This beta chain came through as a stray read in a library set up for alpha chains, and its size says little. The genes are TRBV6-4 and TRBJ2-2, with D maybe TRBD2 (5 bases). Trimming pared 6 bases from V and 2 bases from J, leaving 7 bases between. The CDR3 contains 13 residues. Germline CDR1 reads MRHNA; CDR2 reads SNTAGT. CDR3 DNA sequence: TGTGCCAGCAGGAGGGTTAACACCGGGGAGCTGTTTTTT. Translated, it gives CASRRVNTGELFF.

Points on this clonotype: Since it is a stray read in a library aimed at alpha chains, this beta chain has a size that is not meaningful. The gene calls are TRBV27 and TRBJ2-7; 7 bases are shared with TRBD2. Trimming at V came to 3 bases and at J to 7 bases, leaving 9 bases not matched to a gene. Germline loops: CDR1 MNHEY, CDR2 SMNVEV (reference sequence). This CDR3 is built from 14 residues. CDR3 region: CASSLWTSPAEQYF. DNA for the CDR3: TGTGCCAGCAGTTTGTGGACTAGTCCTGCTGAGCAGTACTTC.

Notes on this clonotype: This beta chain is a stray read from a library made for alpha chains; its abundance is not meaningful. The gene calls are TRBV4-2 and TRBJ2-7; TRBD2 is a possible D gene (5 bases). The CDR3 is 15 amino acids. From germline, CDR1 is LGHNA and CDR2 YNFKEQ. The V end was cut by 0 bases, the J end by 6 bases, with 15 bases between. For the CDR3, the DNA is TGTGCCAGCAGCCAAGATCAGGCTAGCTTGGGCGAGCAGTACTTC. The encoded protein is CASSQDQASLGEQYF.